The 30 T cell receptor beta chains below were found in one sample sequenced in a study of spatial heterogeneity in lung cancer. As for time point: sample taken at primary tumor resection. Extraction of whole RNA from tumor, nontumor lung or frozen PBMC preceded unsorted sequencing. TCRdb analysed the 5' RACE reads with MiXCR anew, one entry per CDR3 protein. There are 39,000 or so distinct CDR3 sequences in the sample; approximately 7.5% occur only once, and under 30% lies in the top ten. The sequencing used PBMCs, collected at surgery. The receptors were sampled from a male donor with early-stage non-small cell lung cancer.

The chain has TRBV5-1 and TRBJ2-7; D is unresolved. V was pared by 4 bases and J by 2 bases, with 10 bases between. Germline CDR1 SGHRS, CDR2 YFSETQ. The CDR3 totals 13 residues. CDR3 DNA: TGCGCCAGCAGCGCGCAAATCACCTACGAGCAGTACTTC. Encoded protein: CASSAQITYEQYF.

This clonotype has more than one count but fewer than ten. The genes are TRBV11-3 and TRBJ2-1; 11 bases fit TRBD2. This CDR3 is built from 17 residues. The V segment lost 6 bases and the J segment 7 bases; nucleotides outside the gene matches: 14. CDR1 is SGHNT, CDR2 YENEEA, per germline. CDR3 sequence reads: CASSYNSGRADWNEQFF. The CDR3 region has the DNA TGTGCCAGCAGTTACAATAGCGGGAGGGCCGATTGGAATGAGCAGTTCTTC. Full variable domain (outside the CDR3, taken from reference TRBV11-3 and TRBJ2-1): EAGVVQSPRYKIIEKKQPVAFWCNPISGHNTLYWYLQNLGQGPELLIRYENEEAVDDSQLPKDRFSAERLKGVDSTLKIQPAELGDSAVYLCASSYNSGRADWNEQFFGPGTRLTVL.

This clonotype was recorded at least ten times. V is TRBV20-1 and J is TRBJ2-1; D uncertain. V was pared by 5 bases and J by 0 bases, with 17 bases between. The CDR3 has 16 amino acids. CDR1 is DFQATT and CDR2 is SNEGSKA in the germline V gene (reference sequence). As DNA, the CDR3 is TGCAGTGCTGTTAAACAGCCGCAGAGCTCCTACAATGAGCAGTTCTTC. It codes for CSAVKQPQSSYNEQFF.

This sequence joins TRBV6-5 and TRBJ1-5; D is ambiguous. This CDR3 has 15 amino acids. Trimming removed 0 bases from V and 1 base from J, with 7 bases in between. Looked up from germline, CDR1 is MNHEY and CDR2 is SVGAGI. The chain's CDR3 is CASSYSEGSNQPQHF. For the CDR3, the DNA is TGTGCCAGCAGTTACTCGGAGGGAAGCAATCAGCCCCAGCATTTT.

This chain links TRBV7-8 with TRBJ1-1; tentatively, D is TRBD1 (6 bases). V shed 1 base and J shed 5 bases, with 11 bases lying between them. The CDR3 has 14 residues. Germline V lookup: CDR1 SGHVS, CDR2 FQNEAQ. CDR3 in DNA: TGTGCCAGCAGCTTAGGGCAGGGGCTGACTGAAGCTTTCTTT. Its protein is CASSLGQGLTEAFF.

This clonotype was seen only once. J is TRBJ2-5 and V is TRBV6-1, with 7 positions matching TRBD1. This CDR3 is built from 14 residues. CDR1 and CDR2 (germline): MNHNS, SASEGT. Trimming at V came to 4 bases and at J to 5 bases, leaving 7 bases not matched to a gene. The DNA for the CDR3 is TGTGCCAGCAGTGTGGGGACAGCCCGGGAGACCCAGTACTTC. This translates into CASSVGTARETQYF.

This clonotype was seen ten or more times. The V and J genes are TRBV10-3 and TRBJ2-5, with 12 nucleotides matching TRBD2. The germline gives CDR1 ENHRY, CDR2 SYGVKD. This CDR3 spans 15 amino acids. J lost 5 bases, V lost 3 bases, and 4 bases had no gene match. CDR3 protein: CAISDPSGGAETQYF. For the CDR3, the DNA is TGTGCCATCAGTGACCCTAGCGGGGGGGCGGAGACCCAGTACTTC.

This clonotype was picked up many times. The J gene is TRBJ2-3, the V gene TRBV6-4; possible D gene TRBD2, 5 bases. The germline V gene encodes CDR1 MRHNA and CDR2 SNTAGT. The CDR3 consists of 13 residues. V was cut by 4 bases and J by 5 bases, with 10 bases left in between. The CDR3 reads CASSGQGGDTQYF. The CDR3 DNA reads TGTGCCAGCAGTGGCCAAGGAGGAGATACGCAGTATTTT.

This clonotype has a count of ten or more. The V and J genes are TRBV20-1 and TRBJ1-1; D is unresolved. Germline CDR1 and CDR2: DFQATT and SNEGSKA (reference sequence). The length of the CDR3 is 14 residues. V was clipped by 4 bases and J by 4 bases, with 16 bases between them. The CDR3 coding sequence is TGCAGTGCTATCGCAAGGGTAGGACTCACTGAAGCTTTCTTT. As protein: CSAIARVGLTEAFF.

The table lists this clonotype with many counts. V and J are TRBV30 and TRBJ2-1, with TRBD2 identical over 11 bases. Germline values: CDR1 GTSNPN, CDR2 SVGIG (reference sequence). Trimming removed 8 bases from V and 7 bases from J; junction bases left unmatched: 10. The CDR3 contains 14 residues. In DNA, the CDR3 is TGTGCCGGCCGTCCTAGCGGGGGGCGGAATGAGCAGTTCTTC. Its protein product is CAGRPSGGRNEQFF.

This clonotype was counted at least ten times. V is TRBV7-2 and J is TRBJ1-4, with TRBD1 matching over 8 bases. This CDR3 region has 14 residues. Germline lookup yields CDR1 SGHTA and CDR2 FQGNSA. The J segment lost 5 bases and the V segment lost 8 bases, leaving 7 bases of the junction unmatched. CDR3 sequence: CASGRDRGNEKLFF. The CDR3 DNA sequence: TGTGCCAGCGGCCGAGACAGGGGCAATGAAAAACTGTTTTTT.

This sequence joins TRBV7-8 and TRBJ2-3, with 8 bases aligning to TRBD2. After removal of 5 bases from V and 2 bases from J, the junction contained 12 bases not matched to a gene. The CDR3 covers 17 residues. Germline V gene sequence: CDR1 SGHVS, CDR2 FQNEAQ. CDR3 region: CASSPYRIAGITDTQYF. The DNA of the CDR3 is TGTGCCAGCAGCCCCTATCGGATAGCGGGGATCACAGATACGCAGTATTTT.

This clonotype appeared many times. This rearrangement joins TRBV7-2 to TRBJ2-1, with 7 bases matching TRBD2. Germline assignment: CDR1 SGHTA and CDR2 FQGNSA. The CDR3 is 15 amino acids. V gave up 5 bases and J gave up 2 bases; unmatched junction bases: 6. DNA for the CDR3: TGTGCCAGCAGCCCAACGGCGGGGGCCTACAATGAGCAGTTCTTC. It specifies CASSPTAGAYNEQFF.

CDR3 amino acids: CASSLKETRGLCEQYV. In DNA form, the CDR3 reads TGTGCCAGCAGCTTAAAGGAAACGCGGGGACTATGCGAGCAGTACGTC. This chain joins TRBV11-3 and TRBJ2-7, with 7 bases aligning to TRBD2. CDR1 and CDR2 (germline): SGHNT, YENEEA. The junction had 13 bases not matched to a gene; V was cut back by 2 bases and J by 6 bases. This CDR3 region has 16 residues.

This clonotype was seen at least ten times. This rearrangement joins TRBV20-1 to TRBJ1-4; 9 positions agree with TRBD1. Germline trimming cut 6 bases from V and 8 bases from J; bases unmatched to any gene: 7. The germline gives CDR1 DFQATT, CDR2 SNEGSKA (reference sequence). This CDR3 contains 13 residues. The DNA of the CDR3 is TGCAGTGCCCCCGGGACAGGGCACGAAAAACTGTTTTTT. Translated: CSAPGTGHEKLFF.

The CDR3 coding sequence is TGCGCCAGCAGCCCGCCGGGGTTGAACACCGGGGAGCTGTTTTTT. It is translated as CASSPPGLNTGELFF. The chain recombines TRBV5-1 with TRBJ2-2, with D perhaps TRBD2 (5 bases). Germline-derived CDR1 and CDR2 are SGHRS and YFSETQ. With 4 bases removed from V and 1 base from J, the gap between germline ends came to 11 bases. The CDR3 has 15 amino acids. Complete variable domain (other parts from reference TRBV5-1 and TRBJ2-2): KAGVTQTPRYLIKTRGQQVTLSCSPISGHRSVSWYQQTPGQGLQFLFEYFSETQRNKGNFPGRFSGRQFSNSRSEMNVSTLELGDSALYLCASSPPGLNTGELFFGEGSRLTVL.

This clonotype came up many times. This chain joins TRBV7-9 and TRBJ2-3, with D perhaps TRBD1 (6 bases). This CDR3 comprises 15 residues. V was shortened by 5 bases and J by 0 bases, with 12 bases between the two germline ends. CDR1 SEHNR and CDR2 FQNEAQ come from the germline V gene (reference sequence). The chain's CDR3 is CASSPRQDSTDTQYF. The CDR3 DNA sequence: TGTGCCAGCAGCCCAAGACAGGATAGCACAGATACGCAGTATTTT.

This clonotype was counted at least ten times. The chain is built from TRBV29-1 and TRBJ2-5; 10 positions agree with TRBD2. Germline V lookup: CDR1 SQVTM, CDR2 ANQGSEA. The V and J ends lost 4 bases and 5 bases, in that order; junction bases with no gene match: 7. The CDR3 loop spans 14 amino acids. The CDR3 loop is CSVVIGSGGETQYF. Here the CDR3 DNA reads TGCAGCGTTGTGATTGGTAGCGGGGGGGAGACCCAGTACTTC.

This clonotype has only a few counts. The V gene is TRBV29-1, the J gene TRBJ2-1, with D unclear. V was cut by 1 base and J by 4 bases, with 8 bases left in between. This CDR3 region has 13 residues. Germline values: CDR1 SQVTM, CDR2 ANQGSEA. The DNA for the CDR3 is TGCAGCGTTGAAGTAGGGCTGTACAATGAGCAGTTCTTC. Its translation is CSVEVGLYNEQFF.

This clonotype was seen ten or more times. The CDR3 loop is CATSRLAGNTGELFF. CDR3 nucleotides: TGTGCCACCAGCAGACTAGCGGGCAACACCGGGGAGCTGTTTTTT. The V call is TRBV15, the J call TRBJ2-2; 8 nucleotides align to TRBD2. Trimming cost V 2 bases and J 2 bases; bases outside gene matches: 1. CDR3 length equals 15 residues. Germline V gene sequence: CDR1 LNHNV, CDR2 YYDKDF (reference sequence). Drawing the rest from reference TRBV15 and TRBJ2-2, the complete variable domain is DAMVIQNPRYQVTQFGKPVTLSCSQTLNHNVMYWYQQKSSQAPKLLFHYYDKDFNNEADTPDNFQSRRPNTSFCFLDIRSPGLGDTAMYLCATSRLAGNTGELFFGEGSRLTVL.

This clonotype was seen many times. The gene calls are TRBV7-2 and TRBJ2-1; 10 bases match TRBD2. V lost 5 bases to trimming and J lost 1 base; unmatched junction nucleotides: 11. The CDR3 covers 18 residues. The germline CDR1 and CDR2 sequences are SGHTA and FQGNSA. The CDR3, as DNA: TGTGCCAGCAGCCTAACTAGCGGGACTGTGACATCCTACAATGAGCAGTTCTTC. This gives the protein CASSLTSGTVTSYNEQFF.

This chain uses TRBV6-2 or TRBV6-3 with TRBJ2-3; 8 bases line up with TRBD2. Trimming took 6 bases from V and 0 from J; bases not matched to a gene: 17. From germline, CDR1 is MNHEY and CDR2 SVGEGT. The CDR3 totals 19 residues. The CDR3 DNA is TGTGCCAGCAGCACATCCCTCCTTGCGGGGGGAAAGAGCACAGATACGCAGTATTTT. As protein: CASSTSLLAGGKSTDTQYF.

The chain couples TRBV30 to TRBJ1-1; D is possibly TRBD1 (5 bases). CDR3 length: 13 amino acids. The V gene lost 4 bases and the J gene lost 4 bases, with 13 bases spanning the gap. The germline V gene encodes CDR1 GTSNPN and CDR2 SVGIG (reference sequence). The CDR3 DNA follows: TGTGCCTGGAACGACCCAGGGCGCACTGAAGCTTTCTTT. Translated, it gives CAWNDPGRTEAFF.

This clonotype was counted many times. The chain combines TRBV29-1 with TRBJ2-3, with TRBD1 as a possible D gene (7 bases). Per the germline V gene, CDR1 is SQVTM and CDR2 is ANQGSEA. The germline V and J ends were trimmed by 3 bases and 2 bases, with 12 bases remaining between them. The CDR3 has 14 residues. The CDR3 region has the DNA TGCAGCGTTGACGGAGGGGGCGACACAGATACGCAGTATTTT. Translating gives CSVDGGGDTDTQYF.

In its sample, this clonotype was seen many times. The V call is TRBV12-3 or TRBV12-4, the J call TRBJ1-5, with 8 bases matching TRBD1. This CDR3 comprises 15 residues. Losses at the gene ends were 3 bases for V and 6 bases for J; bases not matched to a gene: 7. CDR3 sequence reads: CASSFYGTGPQPQHF. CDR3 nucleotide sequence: TGTGCCAGCAGTTTTTACGGGACAGGCCCTCAGCCCCAGCATTTT.

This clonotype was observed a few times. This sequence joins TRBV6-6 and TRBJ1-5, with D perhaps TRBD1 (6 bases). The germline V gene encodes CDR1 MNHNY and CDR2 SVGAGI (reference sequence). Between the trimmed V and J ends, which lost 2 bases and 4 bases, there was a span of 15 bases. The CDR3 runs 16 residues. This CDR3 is CASSYPRQASNQPQHF. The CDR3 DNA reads TGTGCCAGCAGTTACCCGAGACAGGCCTCGAATCAGCCCCAGCATTTT.

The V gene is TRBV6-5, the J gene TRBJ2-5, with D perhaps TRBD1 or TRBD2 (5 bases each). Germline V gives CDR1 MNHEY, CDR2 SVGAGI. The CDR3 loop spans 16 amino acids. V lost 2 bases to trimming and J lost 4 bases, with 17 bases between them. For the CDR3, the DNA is TGTGCCAGCAGTTACCACCCCGGGGCAGGCGCAGAGACCCAGTACTTC. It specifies CASSYHPGAGAETQYF.

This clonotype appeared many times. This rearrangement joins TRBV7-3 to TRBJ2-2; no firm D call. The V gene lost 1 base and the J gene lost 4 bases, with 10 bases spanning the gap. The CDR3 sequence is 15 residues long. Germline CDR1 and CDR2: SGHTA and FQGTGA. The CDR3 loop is CASSLSASVTGELFF. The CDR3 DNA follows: TGTGCCAGCAGCTTAAGCGCGTCAGTCACCGGGGAGCTGTTTTTT.

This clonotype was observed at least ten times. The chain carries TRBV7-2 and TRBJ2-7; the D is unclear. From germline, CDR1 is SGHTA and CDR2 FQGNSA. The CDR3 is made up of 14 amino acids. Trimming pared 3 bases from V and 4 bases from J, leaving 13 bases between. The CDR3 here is CASSFSFSRYEQYF. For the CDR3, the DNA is TGTGCCAGCAGCTTTAGTTTTTCGAGGTACGAGCAGTACTTC.

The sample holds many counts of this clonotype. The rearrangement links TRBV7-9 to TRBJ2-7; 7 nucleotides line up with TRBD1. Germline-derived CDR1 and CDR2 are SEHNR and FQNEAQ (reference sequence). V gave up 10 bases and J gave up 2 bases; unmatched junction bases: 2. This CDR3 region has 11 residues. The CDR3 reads CATTGAYEQYF. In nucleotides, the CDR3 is TGTGCCACTACAGGGGCCTACGAGCAGTACTTC.